The clone carrying this T cell receptor (beta chain) was recorded at least ten times. Antigen: not known. Germline values: CDR1 SGHRS, CDR2 YFSETQ. J was trimmed by 6 bases and V by 3 bases; bases with no gene match: 3. This CDR3 contains 14 residues. Sample time point: persistent/refractory GD, antithyroid drugs over 5 years with positive TRAb. PBMC-derived RNA was used for the TCR library. Patients with Graves' disease were diagnosed by American Thyroid Association guidelines. The data are from a study of regulatory T cells in long-lasting Graves disease. Broader study findings: Persistent disease preferred TRBV28, TRBJ1-2 and TRBJ2-5. Patients with persistent Graves' had lower TCR diversity than newly diagnosed patients.

Combining iRepertoire HTBI primers with Arm-PCR of CDR3 regions, the authors built TCR beta libraries. In the study's own analysis: Sequenced samples collectively carried under 75 TRBV and approximately 15 TRBJ segments. Each CDR3 protein is one row after TCRdb ran MiXCR on the multiplex PCR reads. The V and J calls here are based on TCRdb, not the publication. The sample has roughly 400,000 distinct CDR3 sequences; less than 25% are singletons. The source material was peripheral blood mononuclear cells (PBMCs), sampled when the disease was refractory, from a patient treated with antithyroid drugs. The V gene is TRBV5-1, the J gene TRBJ1-6; 7 positions agree with TRBD1. This clonotype was obtained from a female donor with Graves disease. The CDR3 nucleotides read TGCGCCAGCAGCTCGGGACAGACTAATTCACCCCTCCACTTT. Translating it yields CASSSGQTNSPLHF.